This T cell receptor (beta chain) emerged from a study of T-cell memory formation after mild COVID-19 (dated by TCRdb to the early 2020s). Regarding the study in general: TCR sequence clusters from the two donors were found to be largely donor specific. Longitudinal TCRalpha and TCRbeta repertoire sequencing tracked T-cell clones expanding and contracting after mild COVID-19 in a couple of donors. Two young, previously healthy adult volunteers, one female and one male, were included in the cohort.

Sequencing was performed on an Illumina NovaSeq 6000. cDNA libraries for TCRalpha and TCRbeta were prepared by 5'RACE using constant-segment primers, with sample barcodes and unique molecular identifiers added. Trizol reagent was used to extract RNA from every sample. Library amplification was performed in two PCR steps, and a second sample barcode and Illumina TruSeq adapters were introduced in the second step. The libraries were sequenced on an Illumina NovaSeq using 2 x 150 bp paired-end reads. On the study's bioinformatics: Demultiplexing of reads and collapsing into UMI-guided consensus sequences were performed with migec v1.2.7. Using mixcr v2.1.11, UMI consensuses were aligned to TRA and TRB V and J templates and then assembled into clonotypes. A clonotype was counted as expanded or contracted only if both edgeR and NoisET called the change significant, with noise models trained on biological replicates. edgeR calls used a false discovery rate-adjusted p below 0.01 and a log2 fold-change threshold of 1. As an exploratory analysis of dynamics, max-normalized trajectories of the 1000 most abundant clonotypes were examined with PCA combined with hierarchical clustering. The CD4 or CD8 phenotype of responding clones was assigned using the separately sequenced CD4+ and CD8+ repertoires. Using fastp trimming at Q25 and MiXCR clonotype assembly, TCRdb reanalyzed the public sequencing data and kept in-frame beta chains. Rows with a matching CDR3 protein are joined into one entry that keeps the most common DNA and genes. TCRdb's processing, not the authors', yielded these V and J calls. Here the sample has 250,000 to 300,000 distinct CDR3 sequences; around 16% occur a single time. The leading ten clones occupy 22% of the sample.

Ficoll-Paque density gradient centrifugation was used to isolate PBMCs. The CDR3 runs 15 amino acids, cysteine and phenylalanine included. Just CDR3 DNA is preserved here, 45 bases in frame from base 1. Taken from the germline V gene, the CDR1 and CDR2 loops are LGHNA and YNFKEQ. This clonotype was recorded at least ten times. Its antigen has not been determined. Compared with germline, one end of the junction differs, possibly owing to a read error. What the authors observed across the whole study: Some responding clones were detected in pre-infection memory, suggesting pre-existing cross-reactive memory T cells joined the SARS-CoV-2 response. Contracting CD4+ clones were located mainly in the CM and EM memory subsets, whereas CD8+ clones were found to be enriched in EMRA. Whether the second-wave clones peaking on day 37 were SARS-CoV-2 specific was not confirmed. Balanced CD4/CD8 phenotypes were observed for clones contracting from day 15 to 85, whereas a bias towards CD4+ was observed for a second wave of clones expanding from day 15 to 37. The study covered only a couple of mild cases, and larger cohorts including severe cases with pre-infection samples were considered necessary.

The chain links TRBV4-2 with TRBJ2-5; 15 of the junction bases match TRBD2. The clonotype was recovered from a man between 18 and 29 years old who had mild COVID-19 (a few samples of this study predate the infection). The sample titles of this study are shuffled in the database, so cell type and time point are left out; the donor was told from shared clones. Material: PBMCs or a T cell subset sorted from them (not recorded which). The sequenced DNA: TGTGCCAGCAGCCAAGTAGGGACTAGCGGGGGGACGGTCAGCTTC. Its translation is CASSQVGTSGGTVSF.